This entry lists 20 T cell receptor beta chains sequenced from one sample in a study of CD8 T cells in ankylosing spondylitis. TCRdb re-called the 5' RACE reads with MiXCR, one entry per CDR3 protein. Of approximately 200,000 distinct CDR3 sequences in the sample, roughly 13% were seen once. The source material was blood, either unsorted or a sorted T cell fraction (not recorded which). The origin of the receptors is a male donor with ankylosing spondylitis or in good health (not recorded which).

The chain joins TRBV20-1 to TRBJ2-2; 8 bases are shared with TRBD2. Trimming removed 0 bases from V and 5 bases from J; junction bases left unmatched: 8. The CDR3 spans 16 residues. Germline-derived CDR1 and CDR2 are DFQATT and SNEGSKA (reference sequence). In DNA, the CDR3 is TGCAGTGCTAGAGATGGCGGGGGGCCTGGAACCGGGGAGCTGTTTTTT. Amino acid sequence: CSARDGGGPGTGELFF.

CDR3 amino acids: CASSLKGSTYNSPLHF. The DNA of the CDR3 is TGTGCCAGCAGCTTAAAGGGGAGTACCTATAATTCACCCCTCCACTTT. V gene TRBV7-9 combines with J gene TRBJ1-6; perhaps TRBD1 as D (5 bases). V lost 2 bases and J lost 2, with 10 bases in between. CDR1 is SEHNR, CDR2 FQNEAQ, per germline (reference sequence). The CDR3 is 16 residues long.

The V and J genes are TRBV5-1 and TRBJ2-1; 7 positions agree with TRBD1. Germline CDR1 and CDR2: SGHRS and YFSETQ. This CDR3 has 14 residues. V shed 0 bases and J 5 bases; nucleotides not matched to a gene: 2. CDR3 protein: CASSLGQGHNEQFF. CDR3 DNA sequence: TGCGCCAGCAGCTTGGGACAGGGACACAATGAGCAGTTCTTC.

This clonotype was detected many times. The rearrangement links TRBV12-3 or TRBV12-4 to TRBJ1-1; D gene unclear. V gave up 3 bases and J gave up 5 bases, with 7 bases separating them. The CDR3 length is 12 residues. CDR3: CASSFPQTEAFF. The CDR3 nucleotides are TGTGCCAGCAGTTTTCCTCAGACTGAAGCTTTCTTT.

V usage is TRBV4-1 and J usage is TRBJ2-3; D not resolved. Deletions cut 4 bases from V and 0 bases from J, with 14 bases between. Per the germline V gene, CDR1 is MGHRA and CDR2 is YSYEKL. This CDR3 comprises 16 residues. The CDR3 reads CASSPNPESSTDTQYF. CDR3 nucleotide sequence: TGCGCCAGCAGCCCCAACCCGGAATCTAGCACAGATACGCAGTATTTT.

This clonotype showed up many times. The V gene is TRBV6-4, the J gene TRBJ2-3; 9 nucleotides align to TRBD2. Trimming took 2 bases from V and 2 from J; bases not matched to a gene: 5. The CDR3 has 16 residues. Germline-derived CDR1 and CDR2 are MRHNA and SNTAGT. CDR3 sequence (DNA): TGTGCCAGCAGTGACCAGAGCGGGGGGCCCACAGATACGCAGTATTTT. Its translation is CASSDQSGGPTDTQYF.

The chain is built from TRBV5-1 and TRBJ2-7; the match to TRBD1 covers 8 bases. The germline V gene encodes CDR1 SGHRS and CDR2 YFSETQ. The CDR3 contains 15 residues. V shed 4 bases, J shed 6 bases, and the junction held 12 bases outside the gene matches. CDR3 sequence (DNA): TGCGCCAGCAGCGAAGGGACAGGAAGCTTCAGCGAGCAGTACTTC. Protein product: CASSEGTGSFSEQYF.

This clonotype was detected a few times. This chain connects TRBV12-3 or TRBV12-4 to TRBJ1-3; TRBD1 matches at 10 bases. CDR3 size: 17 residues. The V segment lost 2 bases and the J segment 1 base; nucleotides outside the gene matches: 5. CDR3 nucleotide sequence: TGTGCCAGCAGTTTAAGCGGACAGGGGGTTTCTGGAAACACCATATATTTT. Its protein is CASSLSGQGVSGNTIYF.

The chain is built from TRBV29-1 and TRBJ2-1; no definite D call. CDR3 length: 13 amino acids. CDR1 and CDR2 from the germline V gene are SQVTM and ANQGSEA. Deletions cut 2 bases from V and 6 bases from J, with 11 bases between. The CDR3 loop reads CSVESQYINEQFF. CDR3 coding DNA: TGCAGCGTTGAATCGCAGTATATCAATGAGCAGTTCTTC.

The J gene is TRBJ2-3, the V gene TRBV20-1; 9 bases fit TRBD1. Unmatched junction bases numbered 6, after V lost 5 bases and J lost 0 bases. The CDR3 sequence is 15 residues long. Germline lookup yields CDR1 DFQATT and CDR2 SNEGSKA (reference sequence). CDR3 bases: TGCAGTGCTTACGCCGGGACAGGGAGCACAGATACGCAGTATTTT. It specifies CSAYAGTGSTDTQYF.

CDR3 residues: CAWSAQIQETQYF. The CDR3 region has the DNA TGTGCCTGGAGTGCCCAGATTCAAGAGACCCAGTACTTC. The V gene is TRBV30, the J gene TRBJ2-5, with D hard to call. CDR3 size: 13 residues. Deletions cut 1 base from V and 2 bases from J, with 8 bases between. Germline V gene data show CDR1 as GTSNPN and CDR2 as SVGIG (reference sequence).

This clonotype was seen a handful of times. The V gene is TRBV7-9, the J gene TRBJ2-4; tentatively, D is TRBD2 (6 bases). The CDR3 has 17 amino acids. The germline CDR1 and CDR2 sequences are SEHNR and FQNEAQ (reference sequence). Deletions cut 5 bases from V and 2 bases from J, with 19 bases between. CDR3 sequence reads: CASSPRDLEGSKNIQYF. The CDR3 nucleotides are TGTGCCAGCAGCCCCCGGGACTTGGAAGGGTCCAAAAACATTCAGTACTTC.

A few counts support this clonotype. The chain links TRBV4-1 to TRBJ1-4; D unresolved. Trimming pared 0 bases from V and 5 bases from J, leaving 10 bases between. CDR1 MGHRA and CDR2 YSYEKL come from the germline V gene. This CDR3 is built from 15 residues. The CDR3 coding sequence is TGCGCCAGCAGCCAAGAAAGCGGACCCAATGAAAAACTGTTTTTT. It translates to CASSQESGPNEKLFF.

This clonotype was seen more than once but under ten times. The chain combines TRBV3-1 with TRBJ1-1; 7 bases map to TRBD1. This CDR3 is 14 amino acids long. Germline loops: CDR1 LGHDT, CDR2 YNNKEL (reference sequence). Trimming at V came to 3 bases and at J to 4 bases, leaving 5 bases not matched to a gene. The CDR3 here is CASSHFRGGTEAFF. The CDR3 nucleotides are TGTGCCAGCAGCCATTTCAGGGGGGGCACTGAAGCTTTCTTT.

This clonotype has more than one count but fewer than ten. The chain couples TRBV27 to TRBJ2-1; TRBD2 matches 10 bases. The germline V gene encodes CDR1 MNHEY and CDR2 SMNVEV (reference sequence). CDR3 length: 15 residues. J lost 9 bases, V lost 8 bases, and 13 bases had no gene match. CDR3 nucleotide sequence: TGTGCCAGCTCGAGTCCAGCTAGCGGGGGTTTTGAGCAGTTCTTC. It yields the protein CASSSPASGGFEQFF.

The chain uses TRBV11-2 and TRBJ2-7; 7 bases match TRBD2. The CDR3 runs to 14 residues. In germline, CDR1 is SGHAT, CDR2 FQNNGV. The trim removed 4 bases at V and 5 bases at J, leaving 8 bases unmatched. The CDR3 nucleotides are TGTGCCAGCAGCTGGGGGGGACGGGGCGACGAGCAGTACTTC. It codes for CASSWGGRGDEQYF.

CDR3 nucleotides: TGTGCCTCCAGCGGGGGGCGGAATTCACCCCTCCACTTT. Translation: CASSGGRNSPLHF. The chain couples TRBV6-2 or TRBV6-3 to TRBJ1-6, with a tentative D call TRBD1 (6 bases). Trimming left V 11 bases short and J 7 bases short, with 15 bases between. CDR1 MNHEY and CDR2 SVGEGT come from the germline V gene. This CDR3 region has 13 residues.

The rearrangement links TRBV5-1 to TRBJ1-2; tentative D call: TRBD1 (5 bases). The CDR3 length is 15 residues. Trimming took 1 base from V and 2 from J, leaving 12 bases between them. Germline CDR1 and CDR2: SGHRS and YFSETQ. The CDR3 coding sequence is TGCGCCAGCAGCTTGCCTCTCACAGGAAACTATGGCTACACCTTC. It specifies CASSLPLTGNYGYTF. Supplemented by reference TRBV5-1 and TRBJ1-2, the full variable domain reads KAGVTQTPRYLIKTRGQQVTLSCSPISGHRSVSWYQQTPGQGLQFLFEYFSETQRNKGNFPGRFSGRQFSNSRSEMNVSTLELGDSALYLCASSLPLTGNYGYTFGSGTRLTVV.

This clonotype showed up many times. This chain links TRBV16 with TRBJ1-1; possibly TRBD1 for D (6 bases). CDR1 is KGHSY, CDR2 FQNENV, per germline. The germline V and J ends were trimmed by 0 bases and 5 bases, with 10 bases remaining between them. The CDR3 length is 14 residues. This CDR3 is CASSQSEGGTEAFF. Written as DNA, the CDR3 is TGTGCCAGCAGCCAATCGGAGGGGGGGACTGAAGCTTTCTTT.

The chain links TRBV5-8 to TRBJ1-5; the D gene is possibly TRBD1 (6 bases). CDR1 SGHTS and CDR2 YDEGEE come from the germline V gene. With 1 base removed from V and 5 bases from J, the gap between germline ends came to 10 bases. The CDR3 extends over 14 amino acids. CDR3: CASSLYRVDQPQHF. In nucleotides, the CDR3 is TGTGCCAGCAGCTTGTACAGGGTCGATCAGCCCCAGCATTTT.